One TCR beta chain is described in this entry. This clonotype was seen a few times. Which antigen it targets is not known. No base qualities exist here, and no much larger clone lies one base off it. There are 16 amino acids in the CDR3, from cysteine to phenylalanine inclusive. Of all the DNA, just the CDR3 is kept, 48 bases in frame from base 1. Trimming at the junction amounts to 1 base on V and 3 bases on J, and the germline ends lie 16 bases apart. The germline V gene (reference sequence) specifies SEHNR as CDR1 and FQNEAQ as CDR2. The data were taken from a study of patients and donors after allogeneic stem cell transplantation (dated by TCRdb to 2020 to 2022). Libraries were prepared through RT-PCR. Sequencing was carried out with a NextSeq 550. The public reads were reanalyzed by TCRdb: fastp trimming at Q25, MiXCR alignment, in-frame beta chains only. Rows matching on CDR3 protein sequence are summarized as one entry with the most common DNA and genes. This sample holds more than 850,000 distinct CDR3 sequences; more than 15% were observed only once. The ten largest account for roughly 6.4% of the sample.

The sequenced sample was blood, either unsorted or a sorted T cell fraction (not recorded which). The chain is made from TRBV7-9 and TRBJ2-7; 6 matching bases give a weak D call of TRBD1. The receptor comes from a human donor who was either an allogeneic HSCT recipient or a stem cell or donor lymphocyte infusion donor (not recorded which). It is not recorded whose cells these are; they may come from a transplant donor. The DNA reads as follows: TGTGCCAGCAGCTTAGTCCAAACAGGGAGTAGCTACGAGCAGTACTTC. Its product reads: CASSLVQTGSSYEQYF.